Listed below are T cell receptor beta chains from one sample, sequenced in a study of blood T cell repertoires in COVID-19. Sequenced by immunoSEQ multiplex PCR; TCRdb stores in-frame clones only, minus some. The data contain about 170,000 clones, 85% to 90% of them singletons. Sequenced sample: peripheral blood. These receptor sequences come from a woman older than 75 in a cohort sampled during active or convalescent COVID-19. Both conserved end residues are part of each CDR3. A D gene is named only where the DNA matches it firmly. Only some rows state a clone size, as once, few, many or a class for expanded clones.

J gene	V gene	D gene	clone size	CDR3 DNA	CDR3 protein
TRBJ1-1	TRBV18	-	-	TGTGCCAGCTCCCTGCGGCCCACTGAAGCTTTCTTT	CASSLRPTEAFF
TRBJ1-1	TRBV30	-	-	TGTGCCTGGAGTGTGGCCGGGACACCGAACACTGAAGCTTTCTTT	CAWSVAGTPNTEAFF
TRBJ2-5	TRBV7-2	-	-	TGTGCCAGCAGCCTCGTCGGGCAGATTAGAGGGGAGACCCAGTACTTC	CASSLVGQIRGETQYF
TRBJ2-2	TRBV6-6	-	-	TGTGCCAGCAACGGGAACACCGGGGAGCTGTTTTTT	CASNGNTGELFF
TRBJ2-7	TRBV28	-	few	TGTGCCAGCAGTTTTCGGACGGTGGGGGGCGAGCAGTACTTC	CASSFRTVGGEQYF
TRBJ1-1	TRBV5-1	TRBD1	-	TGCGCCAGCAGCCTTCTCACAGGGGTCACTGAAGCTTTCTTT	CASSLLTGVTEAFF
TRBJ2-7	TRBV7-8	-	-	TGTGCCAGCAGCTTAGTTAGGGGTTTATCCTACGAGCAGTACTTC	CASSLVRGLSYEQYF
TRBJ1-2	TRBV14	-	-	TGTGCCAGCAGCCGAGGACCTGGGGGCCCCTATGGCTACACCTTC	CASSRGPGGPYGYTF
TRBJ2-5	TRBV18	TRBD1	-	TGTGCCAGCTCACCACCGGACAGGGAGACCCAGTACTTC	CASSPPDRETQYF
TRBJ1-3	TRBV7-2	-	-	TGTGCCAGCAGCTTGGGCCGGGGCTCTGGAAACACCATATATTTT	CASSLGRGSGNTIYF
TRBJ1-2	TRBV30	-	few	TGTGCCTGGGCCTCGGGGGGTGGCTACACCTTC	CAWASGGGYTF
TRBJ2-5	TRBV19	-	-	TGTGCCAGTAGTATCGGGGGAAATCAAGAGACCCAGTACTTC	CASSIGGNQETQYF
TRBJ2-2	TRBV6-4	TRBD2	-	TGTGCCAGCAGTGACTCGGAGACTAGCCTCACCGGGGAGCTGTTTTTT	CASSDSETSLTGELFF
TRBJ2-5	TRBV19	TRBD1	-	TGTGCCAGTAGTACAAGACAGGGGCTACTAGAGACCCAGTACTTC	CASSTRQGLLETQYF
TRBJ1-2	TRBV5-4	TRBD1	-	TGTGCCAGCAGTTCCGGGACAGTGGGCTTGAACTATGGCTACACCTTC	CASSSGTVGLNYGYTF
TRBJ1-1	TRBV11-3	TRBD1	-	TGTGCCAGCAGCTTAGGGACAGGGCCATATGAAGCTTTCTTT	CASSLGTGPYEAFF
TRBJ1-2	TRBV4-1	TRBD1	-	TGCGCCAGCAGCCAAGTACAGGGGTTCTATGGCTACACCTTC	CASSQVQGFYGYTF
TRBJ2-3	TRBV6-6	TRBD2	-	TGTGCCAGCAGTTACGGCGGGGGACGCACAGATACGCAGTATTTT	CASSYGGGRTDTQYF
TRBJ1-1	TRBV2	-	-	TGTGCCAGCATTCGGGGAATTGAGACTGAAGCTTTCTTT	CASIRGIETEAFF
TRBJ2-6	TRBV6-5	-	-	TGTGCCAGCAGTTCCCCCGGGGGCTCTGGGGCCAACGTCCTGACTTTC	CASSSPGGSGANVLTF
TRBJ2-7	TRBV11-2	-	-	TGTGCCAGCAGCTTAGTCAGCGGAACCTACGAGCAGTACTTC	CASSLVSGTYEQYF
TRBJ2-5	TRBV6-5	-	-	TGTGCCAGCAGTCGGCAGGGGCGCGGGTCGGCCCAGTACTTC	CASSRQGRGSAQYF
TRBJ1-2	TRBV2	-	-	TGTGCCAGCAGTGTTATTCGGAGCACGCCCTATGGCTACACCTTC	CASSVIRSTPYGYTF
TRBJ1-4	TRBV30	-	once	TGTGCCTGGAGTGTACGGCGGAGGCAACTGTTTTTT	CAWSVRRRQLFF
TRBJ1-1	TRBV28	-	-	TGTGCCAGCATCCAGGGGTTAAGGAACACTGAAGCTTTCTTT	CASIQGLRNTEAFF
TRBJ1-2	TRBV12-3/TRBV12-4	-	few	TGTGCCAGCAGTTTCGAGGACAGCTATGGCTACACCTTC	CASSFEDSYGYTF
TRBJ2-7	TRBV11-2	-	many	TGTGCCAGCAGCTCCCGGGAAGCCTGGCCCTACGAGCAGTACTTC	CASSSREAWPYEQYF
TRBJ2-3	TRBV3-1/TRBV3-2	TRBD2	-	TGTGCCAGCAGCCAGGCCGGGTTACTAGCGGGGAAGGTTGGCACAGATACGCAGTATTTT	CASSQAGLLAGKVGTDTQYF
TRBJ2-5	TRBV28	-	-	TGTGCCAGCAGCCCCTCGGGTGGGAGGCGAGAGACCCAGTACTTC	CASSPSGGRRETQYF
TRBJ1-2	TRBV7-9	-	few	TGTGCCAGCAGCGCCCGACAGTCCAACTATGGCTACACCTTC	CASSARQSNYGYTF
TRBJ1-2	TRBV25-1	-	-	TGTGCCAGCAGTGAGCCAGGGTCCATATATGGCTACACCTTC	CASSEPGSIYGYTF
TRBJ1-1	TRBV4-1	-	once	TGCGCCAGCAGTCCGTTGGGGCTATTGAACACTGAAGCTTTCTTT	CASSPLGLLNTEAFF
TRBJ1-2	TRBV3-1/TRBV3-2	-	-	TGTGCCAGCAGCCAAGATCTTGTGACGGAGTCCAGGGGTAGAGGCTACACCTTC	CASSQDLVTESRGRGYTF
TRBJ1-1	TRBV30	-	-	TGTGCCTGGACCTTCCTTTACAGAGCCAACACTGAAGCTTTCTTT	CAWTFLYRANTEAFF
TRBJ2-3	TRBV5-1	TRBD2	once	TGCGCCAGCAGCGGTGGACTAGCGGGCAGCACAGATACGCAGTATTTT	CASSGGLAGSTDTQYF
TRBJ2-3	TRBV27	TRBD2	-	TGTGCCAGTAGCCCCGGCGGGAGTTTCGCAGATACGCAGTATTTT	CASSPGGSFADTQYF
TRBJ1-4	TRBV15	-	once	TGTGCCACCAGCTCCTCTCTACGCGGGTATGGAACTAATGAAAAACTGTTTTTT	CATSSSLRGYGTNEKLFF
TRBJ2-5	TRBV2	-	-	TGTGCCAGCACCGCCCCCAGGGGACATCCTCGGGAGACCCAGTACTTC	CASTAPRGHPRETQYF
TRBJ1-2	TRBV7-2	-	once	TGTGCCAGCAGCTTAGCGTCGGCAGGTTTTTATGGCTACACCTTC	CASSLASAGFYGYTF
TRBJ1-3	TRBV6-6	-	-	TGTGCCAGCAGTCCCAATGGGGCAGCAGCAGTTTACTCTGGAAACACCATATATTTT	CASSPNGAAAVYSGNTIYF
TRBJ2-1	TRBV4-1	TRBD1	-	TGCGCCAGCAGCCAAGCGGACAGGGGGCGTTTCAATGAGCAGTTCTTC	CASSQADRGRFNEQFF
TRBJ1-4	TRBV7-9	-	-	TGTGCCAGCAGCCCCATAGGACTGAGCGGGAATGAAAAACTGTTTTTT	CASSPIGLSGNEKLFF
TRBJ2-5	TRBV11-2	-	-	TGTGCCAGCAGCTCACCAGGGCGGGAGACCCAGTACTTC	CASSSPGRETQYF
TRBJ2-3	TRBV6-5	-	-	TGTGCCAGCAGTACTGAGGGCCGGGGTACGCAGTATTTT	CASSTEGRGTQYF
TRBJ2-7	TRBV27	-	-	TGTGCCAGCAGTTCCATCGGGACACCGCCCTACGAGCAGTACTTC	CASSSIGTPPYEQYF
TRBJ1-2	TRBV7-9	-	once	TGTGCCAGCAGCCTAACACGACGGGAGAACTATGGCTACACCTTC	CASSLTRRENYGYTF
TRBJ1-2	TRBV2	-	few	TGTGCCAGCAGTGGTGGGGGCGGCAGAACTAACTATGGCTACACCTTC	CASSGGGGRTNYGYTF
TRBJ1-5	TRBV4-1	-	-	TGCGCCAGCAGCTTTATATTCCAGGGCAGGGGCGATCAGCCCCAGCATTTT	CASSFIFQGRGDQPQHF
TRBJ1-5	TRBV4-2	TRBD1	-	TGTGCCAGCAGCCAAGTAACAGGGGCACTCACTAATCAGCCCCAGCATTTT	CASSQVTGALTNQPQHF
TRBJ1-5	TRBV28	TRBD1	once	TGTGCCAGCAGAAACGGACAGGGGGGTTTTCAGCCCCAGCATTTT	CASRNGQGGFQPQHF
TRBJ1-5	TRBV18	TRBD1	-	TGTGCCAGCTCACCAACAGGGGAAGATCAGCCCCAGCATTTT	CASSPTGEDQPQHF